This T cell receptor (beta chain) originates from a study of shared clonotypes between healthy human individuals. There are 11 residues in the CDR3. Trimming stripped 3 bases from V and 4 bases from J, with 4 bases between. CDR1 and CDR2 from the germline V gene are SNHLY and FYNNEI. Remarks on this clone: The antigen remains unidentified. Other DNA sequences within the sample encode an identical CDR3.

Splitting of each subset's genomic DNA was done evenly across several immunoSEQ plates. Every unsorted PBMC PCR replicate was loaded with approximately 0.3 ug DNA, about 30,000 T cell genomes. Ten immunoSEQ deep assay plates served to sequence unsorted PBMC DNA. Profiled with immunoSEQ multiplex PCR; TCRdb holds only in-frame clones, not every one. The top ten clones hold approximately 12% of a sample with about 490,000 clones, 76% of them seen once. Whole-study findings and limits: Owing to a small donor count, the genetic and exposure-history diversity represented was limited.

The rearrangement joins TRBV2 to TRBJ2-7; D is uncertain. This TCR derives from a woman aged 40 to 49 in good health. Some clones in this sample may be carry-over from other donors' samples. Sequencing input: PBMCs. CDR3 bases: TGTGCCAGCAGTGAGACGTACGAGCAGTACTTC. Protein sequence: CASSETYEQYF. The full variable domain, completed using reference TRBV2 and TRBJ2-7, is EPEVTQTPSHQVTQMGQEVILRCVPISNHLYFYWYRQILGQKVEFLVSFYNNEISEKSEIFDDQFSVERPDGSNFTLKIRSTKLEDSAMYFCASSETYEQYFGPGTRLTVT.